The clone carrying this T cell receptor (beta chain) occurred a few times. As yet, its antigen is unknown. Germline-derived CDR1 and CDR2 are SGHRS and YFSETQ. The CDR3 runs 12 residues. V lost 10 bases to trimming and J lost 1 base, with 11 bases between them. This entry belongs to a study of T-cell memory formation after mild COVID-19. Study-wide findings and caveats: The finding that pre-infection memory included some responding clones suggested that cross-reactive memory joined. The CD4+ clones that contracted clustered mainly within CM and EM, and the CD8+ clones concentrated in EMRA. A balance of CD4 and CD8 characterized clones contracting day 15 to 85, whereas later expanders leaned CD4+.

5'RACE with constant-segment primers yielded barcoded, UMI-tagged TCR alpha and TCR beta cDNA libraries. TCRdb re-analysed the 5' RACE reads in MiXCR, keeping a single row per CDR3 protein. The sample records 250,000 to 400,000 distinct CDR3 sequences, roughly an eighth being singletons. The V and J genes are TRBV5-1 and TRBJ1-1; weak D call: TRBD1 (5 bases). Sequencing was performed on PBMCs or a T cell subset sorted from them (not recorded which). The sequence was obtained from a man aged 18 to 35 who had mild COVID-19 (a few samples of this study predate the infection). Cell type and time point are not known. The CDR3 loop reads CACGTGNTEAFF. CDR3 DNA: TGCGCCTGCGGGACTGGGAACACTGAAGCTTTCTTT. Full variable domain (outside the CDR3, taken from reference TRBV5-1 and TRBJ1-1): KAGVTQTPRYLIKTRGQQVTLSCSPISGHRSVSWYQQTPGQGLQFLFEYFSETQRNKGNFPGRFSGRQFSNSRSEMNVSTLELGDSALYLCACGTGNTEAFFGQGTRLTVV.